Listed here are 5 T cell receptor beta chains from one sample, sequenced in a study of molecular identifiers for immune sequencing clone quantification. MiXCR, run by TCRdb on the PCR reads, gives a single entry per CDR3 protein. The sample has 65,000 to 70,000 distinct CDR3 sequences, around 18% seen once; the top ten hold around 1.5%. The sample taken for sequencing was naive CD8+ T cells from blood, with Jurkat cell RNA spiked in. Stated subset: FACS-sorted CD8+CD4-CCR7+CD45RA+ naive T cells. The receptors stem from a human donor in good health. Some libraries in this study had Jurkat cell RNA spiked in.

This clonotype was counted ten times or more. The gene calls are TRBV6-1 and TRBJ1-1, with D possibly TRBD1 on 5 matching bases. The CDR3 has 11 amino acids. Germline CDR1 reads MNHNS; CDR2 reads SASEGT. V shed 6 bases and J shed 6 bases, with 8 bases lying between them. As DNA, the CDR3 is TGTGCCAGCAGGGTGACAGCTGAAGCTTTCTTT. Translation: CASRVTAEAFF.

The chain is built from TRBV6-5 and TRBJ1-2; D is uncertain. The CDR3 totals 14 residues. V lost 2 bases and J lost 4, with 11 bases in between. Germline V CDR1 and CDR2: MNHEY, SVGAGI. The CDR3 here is CASSYVLGSYGYTF. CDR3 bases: TGTGCCAGCAGTTACGTTTTAGGGTCCTATGGCTACACCTTC.

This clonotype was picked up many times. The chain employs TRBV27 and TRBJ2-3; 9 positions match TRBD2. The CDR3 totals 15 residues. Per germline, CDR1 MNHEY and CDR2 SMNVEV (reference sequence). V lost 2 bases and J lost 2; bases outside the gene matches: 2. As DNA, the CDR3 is TGTGCCAGCAGTTTAACTAGCGGGTTCACAGATACGCAGTATTTT. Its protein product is CASSLTSGFTDTQYF.

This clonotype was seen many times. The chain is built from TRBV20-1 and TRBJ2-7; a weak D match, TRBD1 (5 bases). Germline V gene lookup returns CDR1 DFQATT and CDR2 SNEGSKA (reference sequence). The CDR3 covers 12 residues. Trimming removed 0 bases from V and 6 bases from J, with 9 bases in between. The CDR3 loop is CSARDQGFEQYF. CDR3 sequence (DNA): TGCAGTGCTAGAGATCAGGGATTCGAGCAGTACTTC.

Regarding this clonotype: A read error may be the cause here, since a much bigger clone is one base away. CDR3 in amino acids: CSTLGGPTHEQYF. The CDR3 DNA is TGCAGCACCTTAGGTGGCCCCACCCACGAGCAGTACTTC. J is TRBJ2-7 and V is TRBV29-1, with no clear D. The length of the CDR3 is 13 residues. The V end lost 8 bases, the J end lost 5 bases, and 19 bases lay between the germline ends. Germline V gene lookup returns CDR1 SQVTM and CDR2 ANQGSEA.